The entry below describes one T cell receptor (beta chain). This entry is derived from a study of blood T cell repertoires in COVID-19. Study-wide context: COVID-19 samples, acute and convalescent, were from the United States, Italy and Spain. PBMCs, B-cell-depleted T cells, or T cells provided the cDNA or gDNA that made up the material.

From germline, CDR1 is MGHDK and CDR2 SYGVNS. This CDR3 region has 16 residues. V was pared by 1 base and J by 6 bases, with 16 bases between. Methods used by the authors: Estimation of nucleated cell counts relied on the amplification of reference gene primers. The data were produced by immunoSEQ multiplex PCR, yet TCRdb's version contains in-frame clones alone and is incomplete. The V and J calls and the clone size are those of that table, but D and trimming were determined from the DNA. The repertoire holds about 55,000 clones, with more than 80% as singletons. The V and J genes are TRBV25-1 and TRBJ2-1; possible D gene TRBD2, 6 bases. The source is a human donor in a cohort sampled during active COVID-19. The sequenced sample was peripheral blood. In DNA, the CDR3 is TGTGCCAGCAGTGAATTTAGGGGAAGCGGGCGCAATGAGCAGTTCTTC. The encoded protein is CASSEFRGSGRNEQFF.